The source of this T cell receptor beta chain is a study of beta chain features in type 1 diabetes. Study-wide context: Sorted cell examination encompassed 85 million to 140 million cells across all samples.

Expressed TCRB transcripts were sequenced after all isolated RNA was converted to cDNA. The assay was immunoSEQ multiplex PCR, and TCRdb's table has in-frame clones only and misses some. The data contain about 25,000 clones, more than 65% of them seen just once; the ten biggest clones take up about 1%. Unmatched junction bases numbered 5, after V lost 3 bases and J lost 4 bases. This CDR3 spans 15 amino acids. Germline CDR1 SGHAT, CDR2 FQNNGV. A note on this clone: The antigen remains unidentified.

General study findings and limits: Sampled from patients, naive, central memory and Treg TCRB repertoires appeared more similar than those sampled from healthy donors. TCRB CDR3 length was moderately but significantly reduced in all four CD4+ subsets of Type 1 diabetes patients. At VDJ recombination sites, type 1 diabetes patients had fewer insertions and more deleted nucleotides.

The sample consisted of stem cell memory CD4+ T cells from blood. The V gene is TRBV11-2, the J gene TRBJ1-5; 8 nucleotides match TRBD1. The receptor was derived from a woman aged 40 to 50 with type 1 diabetes. The CDR3 is CASSFGQGSNQPQHF. CDR3 nucleotide sequence: TGTGCCAGCAGCTTCGGACAGGGTAGTAATCAGCCCCAGCATTTT. The variable domain in full, completed from reference TRBV11-2 and TRBJ1-5, reads EAGVAQSPRYKIIEKRQSVAFWCNPISGHATLYWYQQILGQGPKLLIQFQNNGVVDDSQLPKDRFSAERLKGVDSTLKIQPAKLEDSAVYLCASSFGQGSNQPQHFGDGTRLSIL.